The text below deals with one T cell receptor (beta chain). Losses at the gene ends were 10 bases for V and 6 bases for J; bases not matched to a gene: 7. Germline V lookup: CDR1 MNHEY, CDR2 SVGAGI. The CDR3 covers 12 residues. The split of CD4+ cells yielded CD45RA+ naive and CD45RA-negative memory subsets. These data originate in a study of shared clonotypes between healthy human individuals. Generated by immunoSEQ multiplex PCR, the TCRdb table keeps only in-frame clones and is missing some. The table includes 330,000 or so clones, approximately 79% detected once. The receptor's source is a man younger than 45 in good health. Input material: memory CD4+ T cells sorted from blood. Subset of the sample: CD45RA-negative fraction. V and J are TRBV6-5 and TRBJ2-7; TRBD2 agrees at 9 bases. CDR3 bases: TGTGCCATTCATAGCGGGAGTGGCGAGCAGTACTTC. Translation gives CAIHSGSGEQYF.